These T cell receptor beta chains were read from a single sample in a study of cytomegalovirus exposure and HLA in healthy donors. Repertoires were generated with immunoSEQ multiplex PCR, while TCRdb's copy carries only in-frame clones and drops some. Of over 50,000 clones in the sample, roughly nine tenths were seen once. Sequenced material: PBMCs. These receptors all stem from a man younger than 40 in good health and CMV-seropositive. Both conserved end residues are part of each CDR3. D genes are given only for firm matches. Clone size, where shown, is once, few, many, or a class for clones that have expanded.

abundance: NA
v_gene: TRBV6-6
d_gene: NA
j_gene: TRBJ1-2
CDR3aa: CASSYSRSNYGYTF
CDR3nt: TGTGCCAGCAGTTACTCCCGGTCTAACTATGGCTACACCTTC

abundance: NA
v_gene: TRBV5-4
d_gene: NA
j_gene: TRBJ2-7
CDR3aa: CASSFLRSSYEQYF
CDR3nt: TGTGCCAGCAGCTTTCTACGGAGCTCCTACGAGCAGTACTTC

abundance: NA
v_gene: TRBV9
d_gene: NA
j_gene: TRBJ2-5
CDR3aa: CASSIGLYQETQYF
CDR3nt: TGTGCCAGCAGCATCGGACTGTACCAAGAGACCCAGTACTTC

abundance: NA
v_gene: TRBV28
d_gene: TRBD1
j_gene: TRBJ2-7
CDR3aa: CASSARTGTGVNEQYF
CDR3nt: TGTGCCAGCAGTGCAAGGACCGGGACAGGAGTAAACGAGCAGTACTTC

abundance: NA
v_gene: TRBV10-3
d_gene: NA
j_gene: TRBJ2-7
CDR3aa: CAISESGGHEQYF
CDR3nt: TGTGCCATCAGTGAGTCCGGGGGACACGAGCAGTACTTC

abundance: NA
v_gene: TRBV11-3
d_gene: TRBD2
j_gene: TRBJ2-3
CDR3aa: CASSPRRTSGRGDTQYF
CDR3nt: TGTGCCAGCAGCCCACGACGGACTAGCGGGAGAGGGGATACGCAGTATTTT

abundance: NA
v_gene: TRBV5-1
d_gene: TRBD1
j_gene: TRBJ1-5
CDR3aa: CASSSSTGGQPQHF
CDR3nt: TGCGCCAGCAGCTCATCGACAGGGGGTCAGCCCCAGCATTTT

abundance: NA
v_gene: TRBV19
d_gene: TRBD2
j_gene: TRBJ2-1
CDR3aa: CASSFGTSGSNEQFF
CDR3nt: TGTGCCAGTAGTTTCGGGACTAGCGGGTCCAATGAGCAGTTCTTC

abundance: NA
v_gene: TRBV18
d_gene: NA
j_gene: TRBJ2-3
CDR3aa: CASSLAAGPGNTQYF
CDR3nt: TGTGCCAGCTCACTCGCGGCGGGGCCCGGAAATACGCAGTATTTT

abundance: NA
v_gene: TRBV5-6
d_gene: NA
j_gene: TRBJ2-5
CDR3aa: CASSLYRVGVGEETQYF
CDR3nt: TGTGCCAGCAGCCTGTACAGGGTTGGGGTCGGCGAAGAGACCCAGTACTTC

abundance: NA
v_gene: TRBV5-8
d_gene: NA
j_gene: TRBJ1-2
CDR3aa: CASSYLQTSNYGYTF
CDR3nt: TGTGCCAGCAGTTATCTACAGACCTCTAACTATGGCTACACCTTC

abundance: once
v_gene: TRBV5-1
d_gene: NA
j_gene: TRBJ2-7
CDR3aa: CASSLVPPSSYEQYF
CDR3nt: TGCGCCAGCAGCTTGGTCCCCCCCAGCTCCTACGAGCAGTACTTC

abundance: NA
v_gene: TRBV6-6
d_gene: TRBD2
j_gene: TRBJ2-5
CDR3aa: CASSYGLAVETQYF
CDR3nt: TGTGCCAGCAGTTACGGGCTAGCGGTGGAGACCCAGTACTTC

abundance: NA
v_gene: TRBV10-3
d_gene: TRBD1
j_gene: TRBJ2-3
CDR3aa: CAIGLQGSTDTQYF
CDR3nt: TGTGCCATCGGGCTACAGGGGAGCACAGATACGCAGTATTTT

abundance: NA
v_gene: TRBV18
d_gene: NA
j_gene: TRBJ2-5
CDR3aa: CASSPPGSRETQYF
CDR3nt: TGTGCCAGCTCACCACCAGGGAGCCGGGAGACCCAGTACTTC

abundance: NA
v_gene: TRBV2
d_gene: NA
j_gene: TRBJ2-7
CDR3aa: CASSRYRGGSYEQYF
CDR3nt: TGTGCCAGCAGTAGATACAGGGGGGGCTCCTACGAGCAGTACTTC

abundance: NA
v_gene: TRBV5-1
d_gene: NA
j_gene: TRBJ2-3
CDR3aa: CASSSLASGVDTQYF
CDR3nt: TGCGCCAGCAGCTCTTTAGCGTCCGGTGTAGATACGCAGTATTTT

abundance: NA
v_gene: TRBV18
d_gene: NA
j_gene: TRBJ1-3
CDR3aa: CASSPDSDGGNTIYF
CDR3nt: TGTGCCAGCTCACCAGACAGTGACGGCGGAAACACCATATATTTT

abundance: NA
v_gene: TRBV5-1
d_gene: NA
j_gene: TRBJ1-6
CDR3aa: CASSFEGLDYSPLHF
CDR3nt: TGCGCCAGCAGCTTTGAAGGTCTGGACTATTCACCCCTCCACTTT

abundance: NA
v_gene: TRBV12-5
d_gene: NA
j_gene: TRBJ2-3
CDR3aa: CASGLDSMSTDTQYF
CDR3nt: TGTGCTAGTGGTTTGGACTCTATGAGCACAGATACGCAGTATTTT

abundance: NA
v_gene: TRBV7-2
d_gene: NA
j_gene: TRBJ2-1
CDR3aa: CASSPSYSYNEQFF
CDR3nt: TGTGCCAGCAGCCCGTCGTACTCCTACAATGAGCAGTTCTTC

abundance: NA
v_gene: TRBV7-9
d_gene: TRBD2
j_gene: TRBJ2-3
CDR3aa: CASSEGLASTDTQYF
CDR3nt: TGTGCCAGCAGCGAGGGACTAGCTAGCACAGATACGCAGTATTTT

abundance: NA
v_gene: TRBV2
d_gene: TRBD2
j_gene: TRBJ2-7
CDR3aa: CASLSRLAGPLEQYF
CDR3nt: TGTGCCAGCCTGAGTAGACTAGCGGGGCCCCTCGAGCAGTACTTC

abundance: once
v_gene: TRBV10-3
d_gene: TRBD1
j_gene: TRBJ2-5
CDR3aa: CAISGRTGKETQYF
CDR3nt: TGTGCCATAAGTGGGAGGACAGGGAAGGAGACCCAGTACTTC

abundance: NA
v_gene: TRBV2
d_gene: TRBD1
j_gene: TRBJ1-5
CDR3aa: CASSEKMGTGGLYQPQHF
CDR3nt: TGTGCCAGCAGTGAAAAGATGGGGACAGGGGGCTTGTATCAGCCCCAGCATTTT

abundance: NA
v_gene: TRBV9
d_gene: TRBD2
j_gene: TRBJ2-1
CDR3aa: CASSVDSGSYNEQFF
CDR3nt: TGTGCCAGCAGCGTAGATAGCGGGAGCTACAATGAGCAGTTCTTC

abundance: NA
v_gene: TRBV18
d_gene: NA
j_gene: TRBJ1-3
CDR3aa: CASSPSGVTGNTIYF
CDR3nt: TGTGCCAGCTCACCAAGCGGGGTCACTGGAAACACCATATATTTT

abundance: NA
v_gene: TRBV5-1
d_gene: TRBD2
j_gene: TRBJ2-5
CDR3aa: CASSPRLVGGETQYF
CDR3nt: TGCGCCAGCAGCCCTCGCCTAGTGGGGGGGGAGACCCAGTACTTC

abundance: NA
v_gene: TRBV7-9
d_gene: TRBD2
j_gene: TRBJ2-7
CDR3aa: CASSTSGRAGREQYF
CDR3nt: TGTGCCAGCAGCACTAGCGGGAGGGCCGGTCGCGAGCAGTACTTC

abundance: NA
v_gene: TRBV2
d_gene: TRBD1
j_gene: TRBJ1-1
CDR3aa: CASSDDRGPEAFF
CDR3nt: TGTGCCAGCAGTGACGACAGGGGCCCTGAAGCTTTCTTT

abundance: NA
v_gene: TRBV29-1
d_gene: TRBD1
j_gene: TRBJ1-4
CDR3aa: CSVSGQGAEKLFF
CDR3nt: TGCAGCGTATCGGGACAGGGTGCTGAAAAACTGTTTTTT

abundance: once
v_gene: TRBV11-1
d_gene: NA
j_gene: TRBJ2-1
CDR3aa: CASSLATLGIQYEQFF
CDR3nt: TGTGCCAGCAGCTTAGCGACTCTAGGAATACAATATGAGCAGTTCTTC

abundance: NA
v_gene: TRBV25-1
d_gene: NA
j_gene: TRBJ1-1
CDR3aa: CASSELRSAFF
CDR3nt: TGTGCCAGCAGTGAACTCCGGTCAGCTTTCTTT

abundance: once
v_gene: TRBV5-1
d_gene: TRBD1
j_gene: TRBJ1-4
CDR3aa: CASSADRVGEKLFF
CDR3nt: TGCGCCAGCAGCGCGGACAGGGTTGGTGAAAAACTGTTTTTT

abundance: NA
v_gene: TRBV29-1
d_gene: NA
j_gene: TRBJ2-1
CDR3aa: CSVAQRYNEQFF
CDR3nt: TGCAGCGTTGCCCAGCGCTACAATGAGCAGTTCTTC

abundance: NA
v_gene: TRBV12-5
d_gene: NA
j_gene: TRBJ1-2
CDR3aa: CASGSPGSYGYTF
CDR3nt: TGTGCTAGTGGTTCTCCTGGGAGCTATGGCTACACCTTC

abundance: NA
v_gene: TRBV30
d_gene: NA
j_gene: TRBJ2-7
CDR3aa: CAWSYPSQDGGSYEQYF
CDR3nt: TGTGCCTGGAGTTATCCCTCACAGGACGGCGGCTCCTACGAGCAGTACTTC

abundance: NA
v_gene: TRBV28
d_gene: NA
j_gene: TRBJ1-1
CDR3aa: CASLSNTEAFF
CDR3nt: TGTGCCAGCCTCTCTAACACTGAAGCTTTCTTT

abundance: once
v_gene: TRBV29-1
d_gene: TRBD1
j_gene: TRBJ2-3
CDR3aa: CSVARTGSTDTQYF
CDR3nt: TGCAGCGTTGCCCGGACAGGGAGCACAGATACGCAGTATTTT

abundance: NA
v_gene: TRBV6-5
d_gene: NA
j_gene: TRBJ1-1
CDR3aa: CASSYRLGPRTEAFF
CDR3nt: TGTGCCAGCAGTTACCGTCTGGGTCCTAGGACTGAAGCTTTCTTT

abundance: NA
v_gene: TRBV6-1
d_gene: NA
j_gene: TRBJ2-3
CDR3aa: CASRTWGATDTQYF
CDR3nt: TGTGCCAGCAGGACTTGGGGCGCAACAGATACGCAGTATTTT

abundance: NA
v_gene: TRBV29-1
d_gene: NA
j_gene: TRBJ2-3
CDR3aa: CSVERGTSTDTQYF
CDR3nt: TGCAGCGTTGAGAGAGGGACTAGCACAGATACGCAGTATTTT

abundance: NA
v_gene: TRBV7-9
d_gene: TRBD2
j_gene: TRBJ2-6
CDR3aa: CASSIAAGAGANVLTF
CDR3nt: TGTGCCAGCAGCATAGCGGCGGGGGCTGGGGCCAACGTCCTGACTTTC

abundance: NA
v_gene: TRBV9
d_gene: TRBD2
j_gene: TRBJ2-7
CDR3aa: CASSVGSYGRSNEQYF
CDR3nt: TGTGCCAGCAGCGTAGGGTCTTACGGGAGGTCCAACGAGCAGTACTTC

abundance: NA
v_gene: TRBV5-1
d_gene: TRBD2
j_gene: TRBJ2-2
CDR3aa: CASSLASGYSGELFF
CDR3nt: TGCGCCAGCAGCTTGGCTAGCGGGTACTCCGGGGAGCTGTTTTTT

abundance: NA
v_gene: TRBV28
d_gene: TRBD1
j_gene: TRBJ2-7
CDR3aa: CASRGQGWSYEQYF
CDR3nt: TGTGCCAGCAGGGGACAGGGGTGGTCCTACGAGCAGTACTTC

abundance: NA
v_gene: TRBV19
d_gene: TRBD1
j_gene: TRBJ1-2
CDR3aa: CASSILGQGVHGYTF
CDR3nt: TGTGCCAGTAGTATATTGGGACAGGGGGTCCATGGCTACACCTTC

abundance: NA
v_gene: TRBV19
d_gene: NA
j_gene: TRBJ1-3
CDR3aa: CASSYGTAGNTIYF
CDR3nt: TGTGCCAGTAGTTATGGAACAGCAGGAAACACCATATATTTT

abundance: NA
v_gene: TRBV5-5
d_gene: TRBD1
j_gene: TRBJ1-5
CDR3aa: CASSRGQAYNQPQHF
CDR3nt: TGTGCCAGCAGCCGAGGACAGGCCTACAATCAGCCCCAGCATTTT